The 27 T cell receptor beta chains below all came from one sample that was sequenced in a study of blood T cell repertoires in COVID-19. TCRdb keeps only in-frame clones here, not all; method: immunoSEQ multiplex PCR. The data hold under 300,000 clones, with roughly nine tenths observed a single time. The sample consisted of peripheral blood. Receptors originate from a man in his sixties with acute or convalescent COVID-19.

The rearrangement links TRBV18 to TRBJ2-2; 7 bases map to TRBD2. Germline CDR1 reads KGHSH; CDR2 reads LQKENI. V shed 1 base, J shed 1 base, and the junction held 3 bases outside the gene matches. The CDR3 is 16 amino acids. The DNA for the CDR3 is TGTGCCAGCTCACCACTCACTAGCGAGAACACCGGGGAGCTGTTTTTT. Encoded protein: CASSPLTSENTGELFF.

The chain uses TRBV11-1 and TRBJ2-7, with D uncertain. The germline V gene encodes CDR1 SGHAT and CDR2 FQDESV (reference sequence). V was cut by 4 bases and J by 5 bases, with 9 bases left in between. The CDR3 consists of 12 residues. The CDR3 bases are TGTGCCAGCAGCTCCTTTATCCACGAGCAGTACTTC. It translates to CASSSFIHEQYF.

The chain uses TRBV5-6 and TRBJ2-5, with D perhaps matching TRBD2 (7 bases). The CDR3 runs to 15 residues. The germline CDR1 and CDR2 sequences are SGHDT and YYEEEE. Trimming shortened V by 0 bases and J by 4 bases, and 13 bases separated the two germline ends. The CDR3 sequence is CASSLGGGAGETQYF. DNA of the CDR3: TGTGCCAGCAGCTTGGGAGGGGGGGCCGGAGAGACCCAGTACTTC.

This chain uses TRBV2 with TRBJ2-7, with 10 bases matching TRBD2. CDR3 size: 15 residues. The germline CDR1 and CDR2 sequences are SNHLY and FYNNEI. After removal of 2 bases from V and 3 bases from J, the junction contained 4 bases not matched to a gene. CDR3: CASSERAGGFYEQYF. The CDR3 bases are TGTGCCAGCAGTGAACGAGCGGGAGGGTTCTACGAGCAGTACTTC. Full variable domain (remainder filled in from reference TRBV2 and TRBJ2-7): EPEVTQTPSHQVTQMGQEVILRCVPISNHLYFYWYRQILGQKVEFLVSFYNNEISEKSEIFDDQFSVERPDGSNFTLKIRSTKLEDSAMYFCASSERAGGFYEQYFGPGTRLTVT.

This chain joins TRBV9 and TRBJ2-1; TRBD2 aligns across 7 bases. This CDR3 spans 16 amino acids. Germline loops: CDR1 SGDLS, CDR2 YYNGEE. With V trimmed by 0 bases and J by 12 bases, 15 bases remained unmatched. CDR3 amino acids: CASSVEASGAPRRQFF. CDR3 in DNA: TGTGCCAGCAGCGTAGAGGCTAGCGGAGCCCCGCGGCGGCAGTTCTTC.

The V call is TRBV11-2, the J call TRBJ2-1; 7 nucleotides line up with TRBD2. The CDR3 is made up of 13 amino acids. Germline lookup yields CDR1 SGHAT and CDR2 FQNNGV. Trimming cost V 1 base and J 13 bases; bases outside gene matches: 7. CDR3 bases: TGTGCCAGCAGCTTAGGAAGGGGAGGGTTCCAGTTCTTC. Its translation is CASSLGRGGFQFF.

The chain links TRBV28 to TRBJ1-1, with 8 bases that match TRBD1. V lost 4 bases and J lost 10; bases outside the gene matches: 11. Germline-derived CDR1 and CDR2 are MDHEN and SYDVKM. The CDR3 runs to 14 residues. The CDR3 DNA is TGTGCCAGCAGTTCCGCAGGGGGCCCAGGAAGAGCTTTCTTT. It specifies CASSSAGGPGRAFF.

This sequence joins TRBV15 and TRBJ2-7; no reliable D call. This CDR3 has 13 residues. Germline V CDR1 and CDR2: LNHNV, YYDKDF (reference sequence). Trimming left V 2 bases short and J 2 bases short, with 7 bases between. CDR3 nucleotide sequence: TGTGCCACCAGCAGACTAGGAACCTACGAGCAGTACTTC. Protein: CATSRLGTYEQYF.

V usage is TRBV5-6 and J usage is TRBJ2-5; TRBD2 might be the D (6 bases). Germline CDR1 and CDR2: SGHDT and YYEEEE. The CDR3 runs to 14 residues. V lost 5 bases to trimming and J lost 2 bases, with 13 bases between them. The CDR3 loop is CASSETGTQETQYF. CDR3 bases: TGTGCCAGCAGTGAGACCGGGACTCAAGAGACCCAGTACTTC.

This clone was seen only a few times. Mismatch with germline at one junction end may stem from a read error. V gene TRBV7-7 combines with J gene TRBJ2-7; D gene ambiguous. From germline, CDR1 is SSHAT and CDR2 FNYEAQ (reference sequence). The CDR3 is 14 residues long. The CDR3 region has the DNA TGTGCTAGCAGCGTAGACATAACCTCCTACGAGCAGTACTTC. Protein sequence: CASSVDITSYEQYF.

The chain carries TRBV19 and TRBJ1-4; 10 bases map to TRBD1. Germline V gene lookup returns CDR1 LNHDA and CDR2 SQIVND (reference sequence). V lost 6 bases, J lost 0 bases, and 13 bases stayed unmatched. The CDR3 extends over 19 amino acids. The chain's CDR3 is CASRSLSGTGDSTNEKLFF. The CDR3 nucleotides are TGTGCCAGTAGGAGCCTGAGCGGGACAGGGGACTCAACTAATGAAAAACTGTTTTTT.

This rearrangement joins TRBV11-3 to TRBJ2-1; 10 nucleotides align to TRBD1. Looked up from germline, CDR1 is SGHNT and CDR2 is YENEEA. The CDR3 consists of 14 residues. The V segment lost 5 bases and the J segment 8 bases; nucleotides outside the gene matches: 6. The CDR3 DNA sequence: TGTGCCAGCAGCCAGGGACAGGGGATCGATGAGCAGTTCTTC. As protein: CASSQGQGIDEQFF.

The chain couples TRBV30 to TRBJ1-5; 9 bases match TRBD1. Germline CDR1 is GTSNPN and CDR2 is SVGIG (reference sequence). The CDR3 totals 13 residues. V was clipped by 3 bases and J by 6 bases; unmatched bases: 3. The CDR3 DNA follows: TGTGCCTGGAGCGGGACAGGGAGTCAGCCCCAGCATTTT. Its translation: CAWSGTGSQPQHF.

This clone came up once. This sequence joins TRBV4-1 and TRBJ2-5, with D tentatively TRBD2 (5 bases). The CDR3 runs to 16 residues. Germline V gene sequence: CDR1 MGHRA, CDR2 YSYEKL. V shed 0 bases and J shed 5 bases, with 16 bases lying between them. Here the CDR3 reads CASSQDLPAGVETQYF. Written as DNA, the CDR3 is TGCGCCAGCAGCCAAGATTTACCCGCCGGGGTGGAGACCCAGTACTTC.

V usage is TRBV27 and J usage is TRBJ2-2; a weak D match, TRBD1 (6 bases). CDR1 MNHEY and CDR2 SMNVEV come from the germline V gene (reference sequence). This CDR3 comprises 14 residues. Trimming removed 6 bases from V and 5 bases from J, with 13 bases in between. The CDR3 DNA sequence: TGTGCCAGCAGCCTCAGGGGTTGGACCGGGGAGCTGTTTTTT. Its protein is CASSLRGWTGELFF.

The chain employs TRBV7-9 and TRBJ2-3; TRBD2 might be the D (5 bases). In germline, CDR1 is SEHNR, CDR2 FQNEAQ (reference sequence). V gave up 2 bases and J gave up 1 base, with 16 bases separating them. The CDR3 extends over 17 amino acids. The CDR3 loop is CASSLPKVGGRTDTQYF. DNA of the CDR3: TGTGCCAGCAGCTTACCGAAGGTCGGCGGGCGCACAGATACGCAGTATTTT.

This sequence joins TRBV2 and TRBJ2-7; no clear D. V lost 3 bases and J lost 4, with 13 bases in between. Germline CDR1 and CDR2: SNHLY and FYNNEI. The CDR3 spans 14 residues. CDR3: CASSEVQDSYEQYF. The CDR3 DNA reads TGTGCCAGCAGTGAGGTTCAGGATTCTTACGAGCAGTACTTC.

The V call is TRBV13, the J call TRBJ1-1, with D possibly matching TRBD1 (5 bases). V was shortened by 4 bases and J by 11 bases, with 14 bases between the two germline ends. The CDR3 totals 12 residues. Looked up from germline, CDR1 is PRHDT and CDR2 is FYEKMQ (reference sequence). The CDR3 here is CASSSRPGVAFF. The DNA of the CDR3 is TGTGCCAGCAGCTCCCGACCGGGGGTGGCTTTCTTT.

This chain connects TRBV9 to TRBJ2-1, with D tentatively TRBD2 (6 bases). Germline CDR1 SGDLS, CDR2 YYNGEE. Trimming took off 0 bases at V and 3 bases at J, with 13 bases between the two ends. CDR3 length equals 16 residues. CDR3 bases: TGTGCCAGCAGCGTAGATATAGCGGCAGACTACAATGAGCAGTTCTTC. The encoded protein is CASSVDIAADYNEQFF.

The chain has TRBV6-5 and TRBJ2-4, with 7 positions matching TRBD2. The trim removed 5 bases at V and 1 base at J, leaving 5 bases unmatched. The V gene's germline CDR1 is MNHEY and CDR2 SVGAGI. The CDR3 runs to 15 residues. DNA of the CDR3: TGTGCCAGCAGTCACGCGGGAGTGGCCAAAAACATTCAGTACTTC. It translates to CASSHAGVAKNIQYF.

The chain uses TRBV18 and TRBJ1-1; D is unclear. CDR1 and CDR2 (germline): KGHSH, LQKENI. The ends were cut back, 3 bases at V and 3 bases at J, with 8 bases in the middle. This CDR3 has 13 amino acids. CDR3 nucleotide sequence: TGTGCCAGCTCACCCCGGGTGGACACTGAAGCTTTCTTT. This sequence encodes CASSPRVDTEAFF.

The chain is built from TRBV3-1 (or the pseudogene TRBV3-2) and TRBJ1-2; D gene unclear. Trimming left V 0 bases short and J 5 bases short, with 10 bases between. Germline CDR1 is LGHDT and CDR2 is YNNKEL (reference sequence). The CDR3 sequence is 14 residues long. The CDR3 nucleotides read TGTGCCAGCAGCCAAGATTCGCGGGGATATGGCTACACCTTC. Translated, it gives CASSQDSRGYGYTF.

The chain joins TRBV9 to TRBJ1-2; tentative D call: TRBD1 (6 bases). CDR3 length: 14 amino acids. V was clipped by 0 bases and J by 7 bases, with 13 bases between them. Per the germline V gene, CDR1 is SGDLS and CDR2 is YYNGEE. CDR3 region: CASSVGGRGRGYTF. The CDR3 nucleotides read TGTGCCAGCAGCGTAGGGGGGCGAGGGCGTGGCTACACCTTC.

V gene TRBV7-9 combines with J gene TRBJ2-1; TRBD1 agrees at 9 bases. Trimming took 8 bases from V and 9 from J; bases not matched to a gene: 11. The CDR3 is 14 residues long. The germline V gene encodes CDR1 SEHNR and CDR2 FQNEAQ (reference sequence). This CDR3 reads CASSTRTGVIEQFF. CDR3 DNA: TGTGCCAGCTCCACGAGGACAGGGGTCATTGAGCAGTTCTTC.

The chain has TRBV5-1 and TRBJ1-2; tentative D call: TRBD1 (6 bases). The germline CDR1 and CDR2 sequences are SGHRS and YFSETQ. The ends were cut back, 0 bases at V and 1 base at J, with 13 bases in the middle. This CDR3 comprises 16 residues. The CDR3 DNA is TGCGCCAGCAGCTTGGGCAGGGGCCCCAATAACTATGGCTACACCTTC. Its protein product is CASSLGRGPNNYGYTF.

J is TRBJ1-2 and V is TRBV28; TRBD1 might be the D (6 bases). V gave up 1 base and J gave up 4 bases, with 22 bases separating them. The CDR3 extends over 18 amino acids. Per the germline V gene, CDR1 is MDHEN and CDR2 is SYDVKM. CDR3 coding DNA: TGTGCCAGCAGTTTATCTAGCGGCAAATGGGGGCCGATCTATGGCTACACCTTC. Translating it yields CASSLSSGKWGPIYGYTF.

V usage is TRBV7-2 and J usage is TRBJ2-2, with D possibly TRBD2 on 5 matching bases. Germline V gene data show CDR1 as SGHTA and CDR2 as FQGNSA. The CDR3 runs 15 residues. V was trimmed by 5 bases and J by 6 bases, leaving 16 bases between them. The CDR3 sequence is CASSNGPGRAGELFF. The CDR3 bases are TGTGCCAGCAGCAACGGCCCGGGAAGGGCCGGGGAGCTGTTTTTT.